This T cell receptor beta chain emerged from a study of cytomegalovirus exposure and HLA in healthy donors. This clone has just one count. Researchers ran the PCR with 60 Vbeta and 13 Jbeta primers. Profiled with immunoSEQ multiplex PCR; TCRdb holds only in-frame clones, not every one. There are about 130,000 clones in the sample; 70% to 85% occur only once, and approximately 3.9% lies in the top ten. Sequenced material: PBMCs. The receptor comes from a middle-aged man in good health and CMV-seropositive.

CDR3 DNA: TGTGCCAGCTCACCCGAGGGCGCACAGGGCGGGACAGATACGCAGTATTTT. Protein: CASSPEGAQGGTDTQYF. The rearrangement links TRBV18 to TRBJ2-3, with a weak D call TRBD1 (6 bases). Germline V lookup: CDR1 KGHSH, CDR2 LQKENI. V lost 3 bases and J lost 3, with 19 bases in between. The CDR3 has 17 residues.